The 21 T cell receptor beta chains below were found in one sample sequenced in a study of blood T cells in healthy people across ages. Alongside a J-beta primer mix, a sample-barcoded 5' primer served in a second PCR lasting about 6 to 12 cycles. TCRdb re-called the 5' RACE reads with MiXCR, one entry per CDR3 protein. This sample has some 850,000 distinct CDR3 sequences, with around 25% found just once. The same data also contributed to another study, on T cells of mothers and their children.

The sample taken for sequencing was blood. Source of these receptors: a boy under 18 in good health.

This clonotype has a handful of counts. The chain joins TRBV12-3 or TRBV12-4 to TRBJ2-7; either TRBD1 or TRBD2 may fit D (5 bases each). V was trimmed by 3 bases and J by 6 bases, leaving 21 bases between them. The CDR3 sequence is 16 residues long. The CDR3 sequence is CASSFAGTEWTPEQYF. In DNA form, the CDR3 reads TGTGCCAGCAGTTTTGCCGGGACGGAGTGGACCCCCGAGCAGTACTTC.

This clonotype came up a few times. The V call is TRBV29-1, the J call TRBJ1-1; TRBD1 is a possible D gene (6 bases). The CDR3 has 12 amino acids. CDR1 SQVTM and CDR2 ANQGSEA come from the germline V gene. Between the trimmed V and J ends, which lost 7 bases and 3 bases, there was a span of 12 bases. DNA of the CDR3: TGCAGCGAATATAACAGGGACACTGAAGCTTTCTTT. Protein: CSEYNRDTEAFF.

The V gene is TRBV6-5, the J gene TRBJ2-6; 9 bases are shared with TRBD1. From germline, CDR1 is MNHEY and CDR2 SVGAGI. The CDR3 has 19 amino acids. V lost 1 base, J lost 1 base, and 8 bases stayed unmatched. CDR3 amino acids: CASSYLGTGSLSGANVLTF. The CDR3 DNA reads TGTGCCAGCAGTTACTTGGGGACAGGGTCCCTATCTGGGGCCAACGTCCTGACTTTC.

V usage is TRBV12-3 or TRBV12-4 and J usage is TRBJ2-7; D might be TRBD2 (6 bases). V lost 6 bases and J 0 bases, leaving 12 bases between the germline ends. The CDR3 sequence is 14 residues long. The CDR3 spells CASRSGTDSYEQYF. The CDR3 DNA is TGTGCCAGCAGATCCGGGACTGACTCCTACGAGCAGTACTTC.

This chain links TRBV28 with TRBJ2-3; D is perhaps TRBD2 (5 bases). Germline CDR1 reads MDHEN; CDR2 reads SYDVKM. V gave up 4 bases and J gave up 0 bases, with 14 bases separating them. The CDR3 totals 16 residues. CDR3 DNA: TGTGCCAGCAGTTCCCCTGGGAGCCCTAGCACAGATACGCAGTATTTT. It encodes CASSSPGSPSTDTQYF.

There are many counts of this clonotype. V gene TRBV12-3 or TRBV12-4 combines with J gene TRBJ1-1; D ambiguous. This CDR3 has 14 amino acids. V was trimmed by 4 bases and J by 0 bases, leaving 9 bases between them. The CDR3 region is CASSSTAMNTEAFF. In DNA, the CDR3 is TGTGCCAGCAGTTCGACGGCTATGAACACTGAAGCTTTCTTT.

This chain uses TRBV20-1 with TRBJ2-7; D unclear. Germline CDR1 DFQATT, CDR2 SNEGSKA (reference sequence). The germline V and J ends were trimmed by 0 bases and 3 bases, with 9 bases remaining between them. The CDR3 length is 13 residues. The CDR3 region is CSARDGSFYEQYF. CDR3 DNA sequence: TGCAGTGCTAGAGACGGATCTTTCTACGAGCAGTACTTC.

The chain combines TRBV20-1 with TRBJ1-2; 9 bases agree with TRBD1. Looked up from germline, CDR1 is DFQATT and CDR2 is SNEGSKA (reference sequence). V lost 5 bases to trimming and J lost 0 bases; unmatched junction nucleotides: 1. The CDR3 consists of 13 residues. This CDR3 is CSARQGANYGYTF. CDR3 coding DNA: TGCAGTGCTCGACAGGGGGCTAACTATGGCTACACCTTC.

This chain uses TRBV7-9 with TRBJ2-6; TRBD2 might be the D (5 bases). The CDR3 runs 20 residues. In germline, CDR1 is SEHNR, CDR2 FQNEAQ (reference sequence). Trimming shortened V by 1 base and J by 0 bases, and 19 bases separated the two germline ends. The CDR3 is CASSLGGARGRASGANVLTF. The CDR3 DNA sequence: TGTGCCAGCAGCTTAGGGGGAGCCCGCGGCAGAGCCTCTGGGGCCAACGTCCTGACTTTC.

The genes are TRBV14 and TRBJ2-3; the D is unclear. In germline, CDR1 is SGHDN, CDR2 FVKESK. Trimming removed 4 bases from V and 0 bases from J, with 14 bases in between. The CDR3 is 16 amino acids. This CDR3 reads CASSPNSEASTDTQYF. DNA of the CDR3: TGTGCCAGCAGCCCCAACAGTGAGGCTAGCACAGATACGCAGTATTTT.

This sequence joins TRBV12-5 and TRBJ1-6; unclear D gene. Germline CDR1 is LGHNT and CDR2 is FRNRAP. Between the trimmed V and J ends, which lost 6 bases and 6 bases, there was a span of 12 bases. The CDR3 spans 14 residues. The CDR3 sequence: CASGPEGGNSPLHF. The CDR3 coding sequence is TGTGCTAGTGGACCGGAGGGCGGTAATTCACCCCTCCACTTT.

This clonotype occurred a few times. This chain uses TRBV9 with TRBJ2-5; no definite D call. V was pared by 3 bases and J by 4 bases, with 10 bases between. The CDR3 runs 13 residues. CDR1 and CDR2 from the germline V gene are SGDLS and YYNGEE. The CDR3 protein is CASSGVFGETQYF. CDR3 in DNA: TGTGCCAGCAGCGGGGTGTTTGGAGAGACCCAGTACTTC.

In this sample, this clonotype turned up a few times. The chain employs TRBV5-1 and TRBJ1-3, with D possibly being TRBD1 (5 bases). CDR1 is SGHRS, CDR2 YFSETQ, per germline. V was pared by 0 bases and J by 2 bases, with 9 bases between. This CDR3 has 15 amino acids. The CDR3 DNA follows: TGCGCCAGCAGCTTGGGACAGATCCCTGGAAACACCATATATTTT. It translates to CASSLGQIPGNTIYF.

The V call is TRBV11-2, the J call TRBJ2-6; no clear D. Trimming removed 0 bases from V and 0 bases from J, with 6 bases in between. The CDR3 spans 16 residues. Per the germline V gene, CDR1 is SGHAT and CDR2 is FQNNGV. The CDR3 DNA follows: TGTGCCAGCAGCTTAGAAGAAGCCTCTGGGGCCAACGTCCTGACTTTC. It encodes CASSLEEASGANVLTF.

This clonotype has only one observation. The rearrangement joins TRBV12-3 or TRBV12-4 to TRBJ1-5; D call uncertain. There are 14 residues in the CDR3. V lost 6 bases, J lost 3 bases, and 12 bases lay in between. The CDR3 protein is CASRPGPINQPQHF. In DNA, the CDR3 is TGTGCCAGCAGACCCGGACCGATCAATCAGCCCCAGCATTTT.

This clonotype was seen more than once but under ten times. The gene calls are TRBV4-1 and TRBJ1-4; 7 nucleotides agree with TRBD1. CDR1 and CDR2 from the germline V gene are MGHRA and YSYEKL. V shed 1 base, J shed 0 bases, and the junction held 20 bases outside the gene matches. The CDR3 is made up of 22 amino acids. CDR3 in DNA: TGCGCCAGCAGCCAAGTGGGCCGGGGACAGTCAGGTCCGATTGCAACTAATGAAAAACTGTTTTTT. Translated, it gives CASSQVGRGQSGPIATNEKLFF.

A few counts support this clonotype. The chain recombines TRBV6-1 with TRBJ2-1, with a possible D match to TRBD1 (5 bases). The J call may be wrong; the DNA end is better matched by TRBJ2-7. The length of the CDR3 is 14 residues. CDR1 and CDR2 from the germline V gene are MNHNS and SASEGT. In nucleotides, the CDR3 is TGTGCCAGCAGGAGGCAGGGCACCGTAGACGAGCAGTACTTC. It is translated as CASRRQGTVDEQYF.

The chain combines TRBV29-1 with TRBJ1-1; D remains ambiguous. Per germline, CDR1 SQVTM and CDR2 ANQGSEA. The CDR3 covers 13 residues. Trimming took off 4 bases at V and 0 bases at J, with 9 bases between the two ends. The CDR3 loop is CSVVEFMNTEAFF. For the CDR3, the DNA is TGCAGCGTTGTTGAATTTATGAACACTGAAGCTTTCTTT.

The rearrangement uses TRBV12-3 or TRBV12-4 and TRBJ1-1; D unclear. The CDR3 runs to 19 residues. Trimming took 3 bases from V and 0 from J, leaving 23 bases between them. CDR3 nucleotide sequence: TGTGCCAGCAGTTTCGAGGCGGGCATCTCGGTCCTCATGAACACTGAAGCTTTCTTT. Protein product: CASSFEAGISVLMNTEAFF.

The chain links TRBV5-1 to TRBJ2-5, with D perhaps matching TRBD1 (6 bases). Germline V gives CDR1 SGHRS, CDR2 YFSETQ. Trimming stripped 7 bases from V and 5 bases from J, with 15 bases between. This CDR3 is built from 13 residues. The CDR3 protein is CASRTGMRETQYF. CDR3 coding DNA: TGCGCCAGCCGAACAGGGATGAGGGAGACCCAGTACTTC.

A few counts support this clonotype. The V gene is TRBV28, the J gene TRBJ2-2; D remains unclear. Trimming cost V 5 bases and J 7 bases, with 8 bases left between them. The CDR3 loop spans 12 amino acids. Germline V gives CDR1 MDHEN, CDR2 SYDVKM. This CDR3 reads CASSNPLGELFF. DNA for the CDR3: TGTGCCAGCAGTAATCCTCTCGGGGAGCTGTTTTTT.